These 27 T cell receptor beta chains came from one sample sequenced in a study of human T cells and chemical hapten exposure. Sample time point: patch test 1, 2 weeks after DPC sensitization. Sample treatment: therapeutic diphenylcyclopropenone sensitization with weekly scalp DPC. TCRdb passed the RACE reads through MiXCR, listing each CDR3 protein once. Seen here are more than 65,000 distinct CDR3 sequences, under 13% observed once, and the top ten hold around 1.3%. Material: whole blood, obtained in connection with sensitization to the hapten diphenylcyclopropenone (DPC). The receptor source for this set is a woman in her fifties or sixties with alopecia areata. Some clones in this sample may be carry-over from other donors' samples.

This clonotype came up many times. This chain uses TRBV10-2 with TRBJ2-1; D might be TRBD1 (6 bases). The CDR3 runs to 13 residues. Germline CDR1 WSHSY, CDR2 SAAADI. The V end lost 6 bases, the J end lost 3 bases, and 9 bases lay between the germline ends. The CDR3, as DNA: TGCGCCAGCAGCGGGACAAACTACAATGAGCAGTTCTTC. Residues: CASSGTNYNEQFF.

The count of this clonotype is one. Because it lacks the conserved phenylalanine or tryptophan at the end, this CDR3 is likely a read error. The CDR3 bases are TGTGCCAGCAGCCGAACTAGCGGGAAGGCCAATGAGCAGTTCTCC. Translation gives CASSRTSGKANEQFS. The chain uses TRBV12-3 or TRBV12-4 and TRBJ2-1; TRBD2 aligns across 10 bases. V lost 6 bases and J lost 6; bases outside the gene matches: 8. This CDR3 spans 15 amino acids.

This clonotype was seen a handful of times. The V and J genes are TRBV7-9 and TRBJ2-5; no firm D call. Germline V gene lookup returns CDR1 SEHNR and CDR2 FQNEAQ (reference sequence). Trimming left V 2 bases short and J 0 bases short, with 7 bases between. The CDR3 is 14 residues long. The CDR3 region is CASSLTQNQETQYF. The CDR3 region has the DNA TGTGCCAGCAGCTTAACCCAGAACCAAGAGACCCAGTACTTC. Complete variable domain (other parts from reference TRBV7-9 and TRBJ2-5): DTGVSQNPRHKITKRGQNVTFRCDPISEHNRLYWYRQTLGQGPEFLTYFQNEAQLEKSRLLSDRFSAERPKGSFSTLEIQRTEQGDSAMYLCASSLTQNQETQYFGPGTRLLVL.

This clonotype was counted many times. The chain carries TRBV6-6 and TRBJ2-5; no reliable D call. Germline V gives CDR1 MNHNY, CDR2 SVGAGI (reference sequence). V lost 2 bases and J lost 5, with 3 bases in between. CDR3 length equals 11 residues. The CDR3: CASSYGETQYF. CDR3 nucleotides: TGTGCCAGCAGTTACGGGGAGACCCAGTACTTC.

The chain combines TRBV6-1 with TRBJ2-3; 11 nucleotides match TRBD1. CDR1 is MNHNS, CDR2 SASEGT, per germline. V lost 0 bases, J lost 3 bases, and 8 bases stayed unmatched. The CDR3 is made up of 18 amino acids. The CDR3 DNA is TGTGCCAGCAGTGAAGCGGGACAGGGGGTCTGGCCGACAGATACGCAGTATTTT. Protein product: CASSEAGQGVWPTDTQYF.

This clonotype was found a few times. The rearrangement uses TRBV10-3 and TRBJ2-7; no definite D call. Germline V gene data show CDR1 as ENHRY and CDR2 as SYGVKD. V was pared by 3 bases and J by 7 bases, with 19 bases between. The CDR3 has 15 residues. The CDR3, as DNA: TGTGCCATCAGTGACCCCTCCCTCCCGAGAGTGGAGCAGTACTTC. Translation gives CAISDPSLPRVEQYF.

This clonotype occurred many times. The rearrangement links TRBV9 to TRBJ2-3; 10 bases are a match to TRBD2. Germline lookup yields CDR1 SGDLS and CDR2 YYNGEE. This CDR3 spans 18 amino acids. Unmatched junction bases numbered 10, after V lost 0 bases and J lost 3 bases. The DNA for the CDR3 is TGTGCCAGCAGCGTAGAAGCGGGAGGGCCAATGGTTACAGATACGCAGTATTTT. Translating gives CASSVEAGGPMVTDTQYF.

This clonotype was recorded a few times. The chain carries TRBV6-6 and TRBJ2-7; possibly TRBD1 for D (5 bases). The CDR3 runs to 13 residues. The V gene lost 7 bases and the J gene lost 5 bases, with 15 bases spanning the gap. CDR1 and CDR2 from the germline V gene are MNHNY and SVGAGI (reference sequence). CDR3 nucleotides: TGTGCCAGCATTAACCAGGGCTTCCACGAGCAGTACTTC. Its protein product is CASINQGFHEQYF.

The chain's CDR3 is CASSLGGSGAQNEQFF. The CDR3, as DNA: TGTGCCAGCAGCCTGGGGGGCAGCGGGGCGCAGAATGAGCAGTTCTTC. This chain uses TRBV14 with TRBJ2-1; D may be TRBD2 (7 bases). CDR3 length: 16 residues. Trimming took 4 bases from V and 7 from J, leaving 20 bases between them. Germline loops: CDR1 SGHDN, CDR2 FVKESK.

A few counts support this clonotype. The chain recombines TRBV28 with TRBJ2-7; no firm D call. V was pared by 7 bases and J by 3 bases, with 10 bases between. Germline V gene sequence: CDR1 MDHEN, CDR2 SYDVKM. CDR3 length: 12 residues. Here the CDR3 DNA reads TGTGCCAGCACCCCCACCGGCTACGAGCAGTACTTC. Translation gives CASTPTGYEQYF.

There are many counts of this clonotype. The genes are TRBV19 and TRBJ2-7; a possible D gene is TRBD2 (5 bases). Trimming took off 8 bases at V and 4 bases at J, with 21 bases between the two ends. The CDR3 is made up of 15 amino acids. The germline V gene has CDR1 LNHDA and CDR2 SQIVND (reference sequence). DNA of the CDR3: TGTGCCAGTCCCAGCCAGCGGAGAGGACTTTACGAGCAGTACTTC. Its protein product is CASPSQRRGLYEQYF.

The chain couples TRBV6-5 to TRBJ2-4, with 9 bases identical to TRBD2. The ends lost 5 bases at V and 4 bases at J; junction bases unmatched: 9. The CDR3 has 16 amino acids. CDR1 and CDR2 from the germline V gene are MNHEY and SVGAGI. The CDR3 bases are TGTGCCAGCAGTACCCGAGCGGGAGGAAGGAAAAACATTCAGTACTTC. Protein: CASSTRAGGRKNIQYF.

The table lists this clonotype with a few counts. The V and J genes are TRBV10-1 and TRBJ1-5, with TRBD1 as a possible D gene (5 bases). The germline V and J ends were trimmed by 5 bases and 0 bases, with 32 bases remaining between them. The CDR3 covers 22 residues. Germline assignment: CDR1 WNHNN and CDR2 SYGVQD (reference sequence). The CDR3 nucleotides read TGCGCCAGCAGTAAGAATCTCAACCCTACACCAGAAGAGGGGCATAGCAATCAGCCCCAGCATTTT. This translates into CASSKNLNPTPEEGHSNQPQHF.

The sample holds many counts of this clonotype. This chain links TRBV6-1 with TRBJ2-7; D is undetermined. This CDR3 region has 15 residues. Trimming stripped 0 bases from V and 0 bases from J, with 9 bases between. Germline CDR1 reads MNHNS; CDR2 reads SASEGT. The CDR3 spells CASSEAPGSSYEQYF. The DNA for the CDR3 is TGTGCCAGCAGTGAAGCCCCCGGCAGCTCCTACGAGCAGTACTTC.

The chain uses TRBV6-1 and TRBJ2-3; a possible D gene is TRBD2 (5 bases). CDR1 and CDR2 (germline): MNHNS, SASEGT. Trimming took off 7 bases at V and 0 bases at J, with 11 bases between the two ends. The CDR3 has 14 amino acids. The DNA of the CDR3 is TGTGCCAGCAAACTAGATTCTAGCACAGATACGCAGTATTTT. Its protein is CASKLDSSTDTQYF.

The table lists this clonotype with many counts. The chain's CDR3 is CASSQNVAGAVETQYF. In DNA, the CDR3 is TGTGCCAGCAGCCAGAACGTTGCGGGAGCGGTAGAGACCCAGTACTTC. The V gene is TRBV11-2, the J gene TRBJ2-5; 7 bases align to TRBD2. The CDR3 is made up of 16 amino acids. V lost 5 bases and J lost 4; bases outside the gene matches: 13. Germline loops: CDR1 SGHAT, CDR2 FQNNGV.

The rearrangement links TRBV18 to TRBJ2-5; D might be TRBD1 (7 bases). The CDR3 contains 15 residues. V was pared by 0 bases and J by 5 bases, with 13 bases between. Germline assignment: CDR1 KGHSH and CDR2 LQKENI. The CDR3 region is CASSPPSQGGETQYF. The CDR3 region has the DNA TGTGCCAGCTCACCACCGTCGCAGGGGGGCGAGACCCAGTACTTC.

This clonotype was counted a few times. J is TRBJ2-1 and V is TRBV20-1; D unresolved. Per the germline V gene, CDR1 is DFQATT and CDR2 is SNEGSKA (reference sequence). With 2 bases removed from V and 7 bases from J, the gap between germline ends came to 6 bases. The CDR3 contains 11 residues. The CDR3 here is CSARPRNEQFF. The CDR3 DNA sequence: TGCAGTGCTAGACCGAGAAATGAGCAGTTCTTC.

The V gene is TRBV20-1, the J gene TRBJ2-5; D is uncertain. Trimming took off 4 bases at V and 1 base at J, with 16 bases between the two ends. The CDR3 is 15 amino acids. The germline V gene encodes CDR1 DFQATT and CDR2 SNEGSKA (reference sequence). The CDR3, as DNA: TGCAGTGCTACCCAAGGCGCTCAGCGCCAAGAGACCCAGTACTTC. As protein: CSATQGAQRQETQYF.

This chain connects TRBV30 to TRBJ1-1; D unclear. Germline V lookup: CDR1 GTSNPN, CDR2 SVGIG (reference sequence). The CDR3 length is 13 residues. V was pared by 5 bases and J by 0 bases, with 10 bases between. The CDR3 reads CAWEPNMNTEAFF. The CDR3 nucleotides read TGTGCCTGGGAACCGAATATGAACACTGAAGCTTTCTTT.

This clonotype was seen ten or more times. As DNA, the CDR3 is TGCAGTGCTAGTGGGACTAGCGGTTACACAGATACGCAGTATTTT. Its translation is CSASGTSGYTDTQYF. The chain combines TRBV20-1 with TRBJ2-3; 11 bases match TRBD2. This CDR3 comprises 15 residues. CDR1 is DFQATT, CDR2 SNEGSKA, per germline (reference sequence). V lost 3 bases and J lost 2; bases outside the gene matches: 4.

This clonotype was detected only a few times. The chain's CDR3 is CASSLYSGIPYEQYF. CDR3 in DNA: TGTGCCAGCAGTTTATATTCGGGGATTCCCTACGAGCAGTACTTC. The rearrangement uses TRBV27 and TRBJ2-7; tentatively, D is TRBD2 (5 bases). The CDR3 loop spans 15 amino acids. Trimming left V 1 base short and J 2 bases short, with 12 bases between. Germline lookup yields CDR1 MNHEY and CDR2 SMNVEV (reference sequence).

This sequence joins TRBV4-1 and TRBJ1-6; 9 bases fit TRBD1. V shed 0 bases and J 2 bases; nucleotides not matched to a gene: 2. Germline V CDR1 and CDR2: MGHRA, YSYEKL. The CDR3 covers 17 residues. The CDR3 reads CASSQDDRGAYNSPLHF. In DNA, the CDR3 is TGCGCCAGCAGCCAAGATGACAGGGGGGCCTATAATTCACCCCTCCACTTT.

This clonotype was seen only a few times. The V call is TRBV5-1, the J call TRBJ2-3; D not resolved. The CDR3 loop spans 13 amino acids. The germline CDR1 and CDR2 sequences are SGHRS and YFSETQ. V dropped 4 bases and J dropped 6 bases, with 12 bases sitting between them. The DNA for the CDR3 is TGCGCCAGCAGCCCTTACCCCAGGGATACGCAGTATTTT. Residues: CASSPYPRDTQYF.

There are a few counts of this clonotype. The J gene is TRBJ2-3, the V gene TRBV21-1; the table's D gene call, TRBD1, was not cross checked with the DNA. TRBV21-1 is listed as a pseudogene. The CDR3 has 15 amino acids. CDR3 residues: CASPPLWSSADTQYF. The CDR3 nucleotides are TGTGCCAGTCCCCCTCTATGGTCGAGTGCAGATACGCAGTATTTT.

The rearrangement links TRBV7-2 to TRBJ2-5; 9 bases are a match to TRBD2. Trimming cost V 4 bases and J 5 bases; bases outside gene matches: 8. CDR1 is SGHTA and CDR2 is FQGNSA in the germline V gene. The CDR3 has 15 residues. CDR3 region: CASSSPSGMRETQYF. CDR3 nucleotides: TGTGCCAGCAGCTCGCCTAGCGGGATGAGGGAGACCCAGTACTTC.

Only a few counts were recorded for this clonotype. V is TRBV19 and J is TRBJ2-1, with 12 bases matching TRBD2. Looked up from germline, CDR1 is LNHDA and CDR2 is SQIVND (reference sequence). The CDR3 is made up of 14 amino acids. V gave up 6 bases and J gave up 10 bases; unmatched junction bases: 7. CDR3 coding DNA: TGTGCCAGTAGAACGACTAGCGGGAGTGAGGAGCAGTTCTTC. It is translated as CASRTTSGSEEQFF.